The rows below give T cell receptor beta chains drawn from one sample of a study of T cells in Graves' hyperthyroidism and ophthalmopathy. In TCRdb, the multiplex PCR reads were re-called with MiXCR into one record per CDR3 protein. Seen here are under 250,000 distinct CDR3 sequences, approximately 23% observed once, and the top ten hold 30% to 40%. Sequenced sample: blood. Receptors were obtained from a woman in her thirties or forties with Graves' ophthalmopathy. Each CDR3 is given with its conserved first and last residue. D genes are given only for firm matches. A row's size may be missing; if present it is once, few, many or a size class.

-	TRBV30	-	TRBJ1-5	CAWRPGWDQPQHF	TGTGCCTGGAGGCCGGGCTGGGATCAGCCCCAGCATTTT
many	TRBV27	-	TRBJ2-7	CASSLPLPGWSYEQYF	TGTGCCAGCAGTTTACCCTTGCCAGGCTGGTCCTACGAGCAGTACTTC
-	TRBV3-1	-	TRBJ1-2	CASSSRIGRDYGYIF	TGTGCCAGCAGCTCCCGGATAGGGCGGGACTATGGCTACATCTTC
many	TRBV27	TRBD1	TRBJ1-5	CASRGQSNQPQHF	TGCGCCAGCAGGGGACAGAGCAATCAGCCCCAGCATTTT
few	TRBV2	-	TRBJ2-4	CASSGARGAAKNIQYF	TGTGCCAGCAGTGGGGCTCGGGGGGCAGCCAAAAACATTCAGTACTTC
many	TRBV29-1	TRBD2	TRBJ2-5	CSVGTSVQETQYF	TGCAGCGTCGGGACTAGCGTACAAGAGACCCAGTACTTC
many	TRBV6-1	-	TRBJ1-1	CASRRNRETTEAFF	TGTGCCAGCAGACGAAACAGGGAGACCACTGAAGCTTTCTTT
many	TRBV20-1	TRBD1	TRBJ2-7	CSAIPGQGGYEQYF	TGCAGTGCAATCCCGGGACAGGGAGGGTACGAGCAGTACTTC
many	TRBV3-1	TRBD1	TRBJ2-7	CASSQDRTGATIQYF	TGTGCCAGCAGCCAAGATCGTACAGGGGCTACAATACAGTACTTC
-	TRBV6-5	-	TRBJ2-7	CASSYYSEQYF	TGTGCCAGCAGTTACTATTCCGAGCAGTACTTC